These 22 T cell receptor beta chains were all obtained from the same sample, sequenced in a study of patients and donors after allogeneic stem cell transplantation. TCRdb called the RT-PCR reads again in MiXCR, with one record for every CDR3 protein. The sample holds about 960,000 distinct CDR3 sequences, 18% seen once. The sample consisted of blood, either unsorted or a sorted T cell fraction (not recorded which). These receptors came from a human donor who was either an allogeneic HSCT recipient or a stem cell or donor lymphocyte infusion donor (not recorded which). It is not recorded whose cells these are; they may come from a transplant donor.

The gene calls are TRBV20-1 and TRBJ1-4; a weak D match, TRBD1 (6 bases). Germline V lookup: CDR1 DFQATT, CDR2 SNEGSKA (reference sequence). This CDR3 has 13 amino acids. V was pared by 2 bases and J by 7 bases, with 11 bases between. CDR3 region: CSARRQAGEKLFF. CDR3 DNA sequence: TGCAGTGCTAGAAGACAGGCTGGTGAAAAACTGTTTTTT.

This clonotype was seen more than once but under ten times. The rearrangement uses TRBV2 and TRBJ2-5; D perhaps matches TRBD1 (5 bases). This CDR3 comprises 13 residues. V was shortened by 7 bases and J by 2 bases, with 11 bases between the two germline ends. Germline assignment: CDR1 SNHLY and CDR2 FYNNEI. CDR3 loop: CASKGRTQETQYF. The DNA of the CDR3 is TGTGCCAGCAAAGGCCGGACACAAGAGACCCAGTACTTC.

This clonotype was seen ten or more times. This chain links TRBV10-3 with TRBJ1-1; 7 positions agree with TRBD1. The CDR3 has 13 residues. The V gene end was trimmed by 7 bases and the J gene end by 1 base; junction bases not matched to a gene: 3. Germline V gives CDR1 ENHRY, CDR2 SYGVKD. CDR3 sequence reads: CAITGTENTEAFF. CDR3 coding DNA: TGTGCCATCACTGGGACAGAGAACACTGAAGCTTTCTTT.

This clonotype has a handful of counts. This sequence joins TRBV7-6 and TRBJ2-1; 9 positions agree with TRBD2. The CDR3 runs to 15 residues. The germline V gene encodes CDR1 SGHVS and CDR2 FNYEAQ. Germline trimming cut 1 base from V and 9 bases from J; bases unmatched to any gene: 7. The DNA for the CDR3 is TGTGCCAGCAGCTTAGTCGCGGGAGGGCCGTCTGAGCAGTTCTTC. This translates into CASSLVAGGPSEQFF.

The chain recombines TRBV12-3 or TRBV12-4 with TRBJ2-7; either TRBD1 or TRBD2 may fit D (6 bases each). This CDR3 is 12 amino acids long. The CDR3 region is CASSLEVGGPHV. The CDR3 DNA is TGTGCCAGCAGTTTAGAGGTAGGGGGGCCCCATGTC.

The V and J genes are TRBV9 and TRBJ2-1, with 7 bases that match TRBD2. Unmatched junction bases numbered 10, after V lost 0 bases and J lost 7 bases. CDR1 and CDR2 (germline): SGDLS, YYNGEE. This CDR3 is 16 amino acids long. CDR3 region: CASSVDGGSGFNEQFF. The CDR3 nucleotides are TGTGCCAGCAGCGTAGACGGCGGGAGCGGATTTAATGAGCAGTTCTTC.

This clonotype was detected a few times. The V and J genes are TRBV29-1 and TRBJ2-1, with 11 bases aligning to TRBD2. The CDR3 spans 11 residues. From germline, CDR1 is SQVTM and CDR2 ANQGSEA. V was clipped by 7 bases and J by 9 bases; unmatched bases: 2. CDR3 in DNA: TGCAGCGCTACTAGCGGGGGTGAGCAGTTCTTC. This encodes CSATSGGEQFF.

This clonotype occurred a few times. This rearrangement joins TRBV12-3 or TRBV12-4 to TRBJ1-3, with TRBD1 matching over 7 bases. CDR3 length: 16 residues. Unmatched junction bases numbered 6, after V lost 3 bases and J lost 1 base. The CDR3 loop is CASSLTGQGSGNTIYF. CDR3 sequence (DNA): TGTGCCAGCAGTTTGACAGGGCAGGGATCTGGAAACACCATATATTTT.

This clonotype has just a few counts. The chain employs TRBV4-3 and TRBJ1-2, with D possibly matching TRBD1 (5 bases). Looked up from germline, CDR1 is LGHNA and CDR2 is YSLEER. CDR3 length: 15 residues. Trimming took 1 base from V and 8 from J, leaving 17 bases between them. DNA of the CDR3: TGCGCCAGCAGCCAAGGGGTCAGGGCACGGTCCGGCTACACCTTC. This codes for CASSQGVRARSGYTF.

CDR3 protein: CSALARSRSNEQFF. The CDR3 nucleotides are TGCAGTGCTCTGGCTCGGTCTAGGTCCAATGAGCAGTTCTTC. The rearrangement uses TRBV20-1 and TRBJ2-1; D is unclear. V gave up 5 bases and J gave up 6 bases, with 17 bases separating them. CDR1 is DFQATT, CDR2 SNEGSKA, per germline (reference sequence). The CDR3 covers 14 residues.

Only a few counts were recorded for this clonotype. The V gene is TRBV7-3, the J gene TRBJ1-6, with 9 nucleotides matching TRBD1. V was clipped by 5 bases and J by 8 bases; unmatched bases: 10. CDR3 length: 16 amino acids. Germline values: CDR1 SGHTA, CDR2 FQGTGA. The CDR3 protein is CASSIGRTGVDSPLHF. The CDR3 region has the DNA TGTGCCAGCAGCATCGGTAGGACAGGGGTCGATTCACCCCTCCACTTT.

This clonotype was detected a few times. V is TRBV6-4 and J is TRBJ2-3; D gene ambiguous. Germline CDR1 is MRHNA and CDR2 is SNTAGT. The CDR3 is 15 residues long. V gave up 0 bases and J gave up 6 bases, with 13 bases separating them. The chain's CDR3 is CASSDSSGVVDTQYF. CDR3 DNA sequence: TGTGCCAGCAGTGACTCTAGTGGAGTTGTTGATACGCAGTATTTT.

This clonotype has a handful of counts. This chain uses TRBV12-3 or TRBV12-4 with TRBJ2-5, with D perhaps TRBD2 (6 bases). The CDR3 runs 17 residues. V was trimmed by 2 bases and J by 1 base, leaving 17 bases between them. Here the CDR3 DNA reads TGTGCCAGCAGTTTACCTCGCCGGAGGGGACTCCAAGAGACCCAGTACTTC. Residues: CASSLPRRRGLQETQYF.

This chain joins TRBV18 and TRBJ2-1, with 8 bases matching TRBD2. CDR3 size: 14 residues. CDR1 KGHSH and CDR2 LQKENI come from the germline V gene. Losses at the gene ends were 5 bases for V and 8 bases for J; bases not matched to a gene: 8. The CDR3 spells CASSAAGGRYEQFF. DNA for the CDR3: TGTGCCAGCTCAGCAGCGGGCGGGAGGTATGAGCAGTTCTTC.

V gene TRBV6-2 or TRBV6-3 combines with J gene TRBJ1-1, with D unresolved. CDR1 and CDR2 (germline): MNHEY, SVGEGT. The CDR3 contains 14 residues. The V and J ends lost 0 bases and 1 base respectively, with 6 bases between them. Written as DNA, the CDR3 is TGTGCCAGCAGTTACTCGCGGTCGAACACTGAAGCTTTCTTT. As protein: CASSYSRSNTEAFF.

In its sample, this clonotype was seen a few times. The gene calls are TRBV12-3 or TRBV12-4 and TRBJ1-1; D remains ambiguous. The CDR3 consists of 11 residues. V was trimmed by 8 bases and J by 1 base, leaving 5 bases between them. CDR3 bases: TGTGCCAGCGCAGGGAACACTGAAGCTTTCTTT. Amino acids: CASAGNTEAFF.

The sample holds a few counts of this clonotype. The chain joins TRBV4-1 to TRBJ2-3; D remains ambiguous. The CDR3 is 16 residues long. With 1 base removed from V and 6 bases from J, the gap between germline ends came to 17 bases. Germline V gene lookup returns CDR1 MGHRA and CDR2 YSYEKL. CDR3 sequence (DNA): TGCGCCAGCAGCCAAGCGGCCCCTAGGCGGACGGATACGCAGTATTTT. Its protein is CASSQAAPRRTDTQYF.

The genes are TRBV20-1 and TRBJ2-1; 9 nucleotides match TRBD2. Germline CDR1 DFQATT, CDR2 SNEGSKA (reference sequence). With 6 bases clipped from V and 0 bases from J, the junction kept 6 bases outside the gene matches. This CDR3 contains 15 residues. In DNA, the CDR3 is TGCAGTGCGCGTCTAGCGGGATTCTCCTACAATGAGCAGTTCTTC. This sequence encodes CSARLAGFSYNEQFF.

The rearrangement links TRBV4-1 to TRBJ2-1, with TRBD2 matching 10 bases. Germline V gene lookup returns CDR1 MGHRA and CDR2 YSYEKL. This CDR3 spans 17 amino acids. Unmatched junction bases numbered 6, after V lost 0 bases and J lost 4 bases. The CDR3 DNA is TGCGCCAGCAGCCAAGAGGGGGGACTAGCGCCTTACAATGAGCAGTTCTTC. Translated, it gives CASSQEGGLAPYNEQFF.

This clonotype appeared a few times. The rearrangement links TRBV3-1 to TRBJ1-4; D not certain. The CDR3 has 15 residues. Germline V gives CDR1 LGHDT, CDR2 YNNKEL (reference sequence). V was shortened by 2 bases and J by 4 bases, with 11 bases between the two germline ends. The CDR3 sequence is CASSQRESINEKLFF. The CDR3 DNA sequence: TGTGCCAGCAGCCAAAGGGAATCGATTAATGAAAAACTGTTTTTT.

The chain employs TRBV28 and TRBJ2-6; 11 bases match TRBD2. This CDR3 region has 17 residues. J lost 4 bases, V lost 3 bases, and 5 bases had no gene match. CDR1 and CDR2 from the germline V gene are MDHEN and SYDVKM. The CDR3 DNA follows: TGTGCCAGCAGTTTCCCGGGACTAGCGGCCGGGGCCAACGTCCTGACTTTC. Amino acids: CASSFPGLAAGANVLTF.

This chain uses TRBV9 with TRBJ2-3, with 8 bases matching TRBD2. V shed 0 bases, J shed 3 bases, and the junction held 6 bases outside the gene matches. The germline CDR1 and CDR2 sequences are SGDLS and YYNGEE. This CDR3 is 16 amino acids long. The CDR3 DNA follows: TGTGCCAGCAGCGTAGCGAGCGGGAGAGGAACAGATACGCAGTATTTT. Protein sequence: CASSVASGRGTDTQYF.